This entry features one T cell receptor (beta chain) sequence. CDR3 length: 14 amino acids. Looked up from germline, CDR1 is SGHNT and CDR2 is YYREEE (reference sequence). Produced via immunoSEQ multiplex PCR; TCRdb's table is partial and in-frame only. The repertoire holds about 40,000 clones, around 86% seen once, with under 25% in the top ten. The entry originates in a study of blood T cell repertoires in COVID-19. Study-level information: Researchers got acute and convalescent COVID-19 samples from the United States, Italy and Spain.

Material for sequencing was peripheral blood. This clonotype was sampled from a man aged 45-65 years with active COVID-19. This chain links TRBV5-4 with TRBJ2-2, with 11 nucleotides matching TRBD2. The CDR3 loop reads CAGTSGLNTGELFF. The CDR3 DNA reads as TGTGCTGGGACTAGCGGTTTGAACACCGGGGAGCTGTTTTTT. Combining the CDR3 with reference TRBV5-4 and TRBJ2-2 gives the whole variable domain ETGVTQSPTHLIKTRGQQVTLRCSSQSGHNTVSWYQQALGQGPQFIFQYYREEENGRGNFPPRFSGLQFPNYSSELNVNALELDDSALYLCAGTSGLNTGELFFGEGSRLTVL.